These T cell receptor beta chains were read from a single sample in a study of early T cells in non-severe SARS-CoV-2 infection. TCRdb called the 5' RACE reads again in MiXCR, with one record for every CDR3 protein. The table lists more than 90,000 distinct CDR3 sequences, 13% of them singletons. The sequenced sample consisted of whole blood. These receptor sequences come from an adult who was a healthcare worker with PCR-confirmed SARS-CoV-2 infection or an uninfected control (not recorded which). The CDR3 runs from the conserved cysteine through the conserved F or W. D genes are given only for firm matches. Only some rows state a clone size, as once, few, many or a class for expanded clones.

>TRBJ1-4|NA|TRBV2|NA
CASRGSLATNEKLFF
TGTGCCAGCAGGGGCAGTCTTGCAACTAATGAAAAACTGTTTTTT
>TRBJ1-3|many|TRBV2|NA
CASSSHMTGPSGNTIYF
TGTGCCAGCAGCTCACACATGACCGGACCCTCTGGAAACACCATATATTTT
>TRBJ2-7|few|TRBV9|NA
CASSVEPAHEQYF
TGTGCCAGCAGCGTAGAGCCCGCCCACGAGCAGTACTTC
>TRBJ1-4|many|TRBV12-3/TRBV12-4|NA
CASSPWSAEKLFF
TGTGCCAGCAGTCCTTGGTCGGCTGAAAAACTGTTTTTT
>TRBJ1-5|many|TRBV2|NA
CASSGQGQHNQPQHF
TGTGCCAGCAGTGGCCAAGGACAACACAATCAGCCCCAGCATTTT
>TRBJ2-3|few|TRBV10-3|TRBD2
CAISEGLAGSTDTQYF
TGTGCCATCAGTGAGGGACTAGCGGGTAGCACAGATACGCAGTATTTT
>TRBJ2-1|many|TRBV5-1|NA
CASSLVATNYNEQFF
TGCGCCAGCAGCTTGGTGGCCACGAACTACAATGAGCAGTTCTTC
>TRBJ1-3|few|TRBV18|NA
CASSPRQGRNTIYF
TGTGCCAGCTCACCACGGCAGGGAAGAAACACCATATATTTT
>TRBJ1-1|many|TRBV29-1|NA
CSVDPGAGEAFF
TGCAGCGTTGATCCCGGGGCTGGTGAAGCTTTCTTT
>TRBJ2-5|few|TRBV29-1|NA
CSFGSGWSTQYF
TGCAGCTTCGGTAGCGGCTGGAGCACCCAGTACTTC